The 20 T cell receptor beta chains presented below share a single source sample, sequenced in a study of blood T cell repertoires in COVID-19. Sequencing was performed with immunoSEQ multiplex PCR; in TCRdb, only in-frame clones are kept and a portion is missing. Of fewer than 150,000 clones listed, approximately 90% are singletons. The sample was peripheral blood. These receptors were taken from a woman over 75 with acute or convalescent COVID-19.

This clone appeared once. The genes are TRBV19 and TRBJ2-2; 9 nucleotides match TRBD1. With 4 bases clipped from V and 6 bases from J, the junction kept 3 bases outside the gene matches. The CDR3 runs to 14 residues. CDR1 is LNHDA and CDR2 is SQIVND in the germline V gene (reference sequence). Here the CDR3 DNA reads TGTGCCAGTAGTACGGGACAGGGTGCCGGGGAGCTGTTTTTT. This gives the protein CASSTGQGAGELFF.

The chain carries TRBV2 and TRBJ1-2, with 8 nucleotides matching TRBD1. Trimming took 10 bases from V and 2 from J; bases not matched to a gene: 6. Germline V gives CDR1 SNHLY, CDR2 FYNNEI. This CDR3 region has 13 residues. CDR3 sequence (DNA): TGTGCCACCTCGGACAGGGTCAACTATGGCTACACCTTC. It encodes CATSDRVNYGYTF.

This rearrangement joins TRBV11-2 to TRBJ2-2; D is possibly TRBD1 (6 bases). The CDR3 has 14 amino acids. Looked up from germline, CDR1 is SGHAT and CDR2 is FQNNGV. The V end lost 2 bases, the J end lost 8 bases, and 12 bases lay between the germline ends. CDR3 in DNA: TGTGCCAGCAGCTTACTCAGGGGCTCGGGGGAGCTGTTTTTT. Translating gives CASSLLRGSGELFF. The variable domain in full, with the rest retrieved from reference TRBV11-2 and TRBJ2-2, is EAGVAQSPRYKIIEKRQSVAFWCNPISGHATLYWYQQILGQGPKLLIQFQNNGVVDDSQLPKDRFSAERLKGVDSTLKIQPAKLEDSAVYLCASSLLRGSGELFFGEGSRLTVL.

V usage is TRBV2 and J usage is TRBJ1-2; the match to TRBD1 covers 8 bases. With V trimmed by 3 bases and J by 7 bases, 4 bases remained unmatched. The CDR3 has 13 amino acids. Germline-derived CDR1 and CDR2 are SNHLY and FYNNEI. CDR3 DNA sequence: TGTGCCAGCAGTGAGGGGCAGGGGGCTGGCTACACCTTC. It translates to CASSEGQGAGYTF.

The rearrangement uses TRBV19 and TRBJ1-6, with D possibly TRBD1 on 6 matching bases. The CDR3 sequence is 13 residues long. With 5 bases removed from V and 8 bases from J, the gap between germline ends came to 10 bases. Looked up from germline, CDR1 is LNHDA and CDR2 is SQIVND (reference sequence). DNA of the CDR3: TGTGCCAGTAGTGCAGGGGAGTATTCACCCCTCCACTTT. Its protein is CASSAGEYSPLHF.

This chain connects TRBV29-1 to TRBJ2-3; 12 bases match TRBD2. After removal of 7 bases from V and 3 bases from J, the junction contained 8 bases not matched to a gene. This CDR3 is built from 15 residues. CDR1 SQVTM and CDR2 ANQGSEA come from the germline V gene. DNA for the CDR3: TGCAGCGCCCGGACTAGCGGGGAGAAAACAGATACGCAGTATTTT. Amino acid sequence: CSARTSGEKTDTQYF.

CDR3 loop: CASRPDRVGEKLFF. DNA for the CDR3: TGTGCCAGCAGACCCGACAGGGTGGGGGAAAAACTGTTTTTT. V is TRBV6-6 and J is TRBJ1-4; 7 nucleotides line up with TRBD1. V lost 6 bases and J lost 8; bases outside the gene matches: 9. The CDR3 is 14 amino acids. The germline CDR1 and CDR2 sequences are MNHNY and SVGAGI (reference sequence).

The chain has TRBV19 and TRBJ1-5; 11 bases line up with TRBD1. This CDR3 region has 16 residues. Trimming took 7 bases from V and 3 from J; bases not matched to a gene: 8. Germline assignment: CDR1 LNHDA and CDR2 SQIVND (reference sequence). As DNA, the CDR3 is TGTGCCAGTACCATCCGGGACAGGGGGTTCAATCAGCCCCAGCATTTT. Translated: CASTIRDRGFNQPQHF.

This chain links TRBV11-2 with TRBJ1-2; D perhaps matches TRBD1 (6 bases). V gave up 0 bases and J gave up 5 bases, with 13 bases separating them. The germline CDR1 and CDR2 sequences are SGHAT and FQNNGV. The CDR3 consists of 15 residues. The CDR3 protein is CASSLDPGETYGYTF. The CDR3, as DNA: TGTGCCAGCAGCTTAGATCCAGGGGAGACATATGGCTACACCTTC.

This clone showed up just once. V gene TRBV29-1 combines with J gene TRBJ1-3, with D uncertain. Trimming stripped 2 bases from V and 0 bases from J, with 2 bases between. The CDR3 runs 12 residues. Germline V gene sequence: CDR1 SQVTM, CDR2 ANQGSEA. Here the CDR3 reads CSVELSGNTIYF. The DNA for the CDR3 is TGCAGCGTTGAACTCTCTGGAAACACCATATATTTT.

The rearrangement links TRBV6-2 or TRBV6-3 to TRBJ2-1, with TRBD2 identical over 14 bases. Trimming took 5 bases from V and 6 from J; bases not matched to a gene: 9. Looked up from germline, CDR1 is MNHEY and CDR2 is SVGEGT. The CDR3 has 17 residues. CDR3 amino acids: CASSLPPGLAGANEQFF. As DNA, the CDR3 is TGTGCCAGCAGTCTTCCACCGGGACTAGCGGGGGCCAATGAGCAGTTCTTC.

The rearrangement uses TRBV4-2 and TRBJ1-2; D is undetermined. The CDR3 sequence is 12 residues long. Germline V CDR1 and CDR2: LGHNA, YNFKEQ. Trimming pared 3 bases from V and 5 bases from J, leaving 7 bases between. The CDR3 loop is CASSQSNYGYTF. The CDR3 DNA is TGTGCCAGCAGCCAGAGTAATTATGGCTACACCTTC.

The J gene is TRBJ2-7, the V gene TRBV24-1; the match to TRBD1 covers 9 bases. V shed 7 bases and J 0 bases; nucleotides not matched to a gene: 12. In germline, CDR1 is KGHDR, CDR2 SFDVKD. The CDR3 length is 17 residues. CDR3 amino acids: CATRIPLGTGSSYEQYF. The CDR3 DNA reads as TGTGCCACCAGGATCCCCCTCGGGACAGGGAGCTCCTACGAGCAGTACTTC.

The rearrangement uses TRBV5-3 and TRBJ2-1; TRBD1 aligns across 9 bases. TRBV5-3 is known as an ORF, though its function is uncertain. V shed 0 bases, J shed 7 bases, and the junction held 11 bases outside the gene matches. The CDR3 consists of 17 residues. In nucleotides, the CDR3 is TGTGCCAGAAGCTTGGGGGAGGACAGGGGATCCCCAAATGAGCAGTTCTTC. Its translation: CARSLGEDRGSPNEQFF.

V usage is TRBV29-1 and J usage is TRBJ1-2, with a possible D match to TRBD1 (6 bases). Germline CDR1 reads SQVTM; CDR2 reads ANQGSEA. The CDR3 sequence is 13 residues long. Deletions cut 7 bases from V and 2 bases from J, with 14 bases between. CDR3 amino acids: CSAGPGANYGYTF. In DNA form, the CDR3 reads TGCAGCGCCGGCCCAGGGGCAAACTATGGCTACACCTTC.

The chain uses TRBV28 and TRBJ2-3; tentatively, D is TRBD2 (5 bases). This CDR3 has 16 amino acids. CDR1 is MDHEN, CDR2 SYDVKM, per germline. Between the trimmed V and J ends, which lost 6 bases and 0 bases, there was a span of 16 bases. The CDR3 DNA is TGTGCCAGCAGCCCCCCTCGACGGACTAGCACAGATACGCAGTATTTT. Translated: CASSPPRRTSTDTQYF.

CDR3 residues: CASSEATYRTGWVGGYTF. The CDR3, as DNA: TGTGCCAGCAGTGAAGCTACCTATCGGACAGGGTGGGTAGGCGGCTACACCTTC. V usage is TRBV6-1 and J usage is TRBJ1-2; 8 bases are a match to TRBD1. There are 18 residues in the CDR3. The germline V gene has CDR1 MNHNS and CDR2 SASEGT. J was trimmed by 8 bases and V by 0 bases; bases with no gene match: 17.

V gene TRBV9 combines with J gene TRBJ2-3, with 11 nucleotides matching TRBD2. The J segment lost 4 bases and the V segment lost 4 bases, leaving 5 bases of the junction unmatched. Germline CDR1 is SGDLS and CDR2 is YYNGEE. The CDR3 loop spans 15 amino acids. CDR3: CASSPRLAGSDTQYF. CDR3 nucleotide sequence: TGTGCCAGCAGCCCGCGACTAGCGGGGTCAGATACGCAGTATTTT.

This clone was counted between two and nine times. The chain links TRBV6-5 to TRBJ1-1, with TRBD1 matching over 7 bases. Germline V gives CDR1 MNHEY, CDR2 SVGAGI. With 7 bases clipped from V and 5 bases from J, the junction kept 7 bases outside the gene matches. The CDR3 is 13 residues long. CDR3: CASTPQGWTEAFF. DNA of the CDR3: TGTGCCAGCACCCCACAGGGGTGGACTGAAGCTTTCTTT.

The rearrangement links TRBV30 to TRBJ1-2; the match to TRBD1 covers 8 bases. The length of the CDR3 is 13 residues. With V trimmed by 4 bases and J by 4 bases, 5 bases remained unmatched. Germline lookup yields CDR1 GTSNPN and CDR2 SVGIG (reference sequence). CDR3 bases: TGTGCCTGGACCCCCGGACAGGGCTATGGCTACACCTTC. This sequence encodes CAWTPGQGYGYTF.